Listed below are T cell receptor beta chains from one sample, sequenced in a study of spatial heterogeneity in lung cancer. TCRdb recomputed calls from the 5' RACE reads with MiXCR, one row per CDR3 protein. The table lists roughly 4,600 distinct CDR3 sequences, roughly 27% of them singletons. Source: PBMCs, taken at surgery. These receptors all come from a male donor with early-stage non-small cell lung cancer. Both conserved end residues are part of each CDR3. D genes are given only for firm matches. The size of a clone is reported for some rows only, either as once, few or many, or as a class for expanded clones.

CDR3 length | D gene | clone size | J gene | V gene | CDR3 protein | CDR3 DNA
13 | NA | medium-sized | TRBJ2-1 | TRBV7-2 | CASSPSRDNEQFF | TGTGCCAGCAGTCCATCAAGAGACAATGAGCAGTTCTTC
15 | NA | NA | TRBJ2-1 | TRBV3-1 | CASSQEGRGIDEQFF | TGTGCCAGCAGCCAAGAGGGGCGGGGTATCGATGAGCAGTTCTTC
16 | NA | NA | TRBJ1-2 | TRBV28 | CASSWIQGTTNYGYTF | TGTGCCAGCAGTTGGATACAGGGTACCACTAACTATGGCTACACCTTC
15 | TRBD1 | few | TRBJ2-5 | TRBV5-4 | CASSFDRGLQETQYF | TGTGCCAGCAGCTTTGACAGGGGGTTACAAGAGACCCAGTACTTC
16 | TRBD2 | NA | TRBJ2-5 | TRBV30 | CAWSTGLAGRGETQYF | TGTGCCTGGAGTACCGGACTAGCGGGACGGGGGGAGACCCAGTACTTC
14 | TRBD1 | few | TRBJ1-1 | TRBV7-2 | CASSPDRGYTEAFF | TGTGCCAGCAGCCCCGACAGGGGCTACACTGAAGCTTTCTTT
13 | NA | medium-sized | TRBJ1-3 | TRBV6-6 | CASSHFSGDTIYF | TGTGCCAGCAGCCACTTTTCGGGGGACACCATATATTTT
16 | NA | few | TRBJ2-3 | TRBV5-6 | CASSPGQPNSGDTQYF | TGTGCCAGCAGCCCTGGACAGCCTAATAGTGGAGATACGCAGTATTTT
14 | NA | few | TRBJ2-1 | TRBV5-1 | CASSLAMEGNEQFF | TGCGCCAGCAGCTTAGCCATGGAGGGGAATGAGCAGTTCTTC
14 | TRBD1 | medium-sized | TRBJ1-1 | TRBV3-1 | CASSLTGEGTEAFF | TGTGCCAGCAGCCTGACAGGGGAAGGCACTGAAGCTTTCTTT
15 | NA | many | TRBJ2-3 | TRBV27 | CASSLALRGTDTQYF | TGTGCCAGCAGTTTAGCCCTGAGGGGCACAGATACGCAGTATTTT
12 | NA | NA | TRBJ2-1 | TRBV20-1 | CSARGPAGERFF | TGCAGTGCTCGAGGACCCGCGGGTGAGCGGTTCTTC
14 | NA | NA | TRBJ1-6 | TRBV6-5 | CASSYSGGDSPLHF | TGTGCCAGCAGTTACTCGGGGGGAGATTCACCCCTCCACTTT
17 | TRBD2 | once | TRBJ2-7 | TRBV19 | CASASGTSGGPGNEQYF | TGTGCCAGTGCCTCCGGGACTAGCGGGGGGCCCGGGAACGAGCAGTACTTC
15 | NA | NA | TRBJ2-5 | TRBV7-9 | CASSLLDSRSETQYF | TGTGCCAGCAGCTTACTGGACAGCCGAAGTGAGACCCAGTACTTC
17 | TRBD2 | medium-sized | TRBJ2-4 | TRBV28 | CASTGAGTSGTRAVQYF | TGTGCCAGCACGGGGGCAGGGACTAGCGGGACTCGGGCAGTTCAGTACTTC
16 | NA | many | TRBJ2-7 | TRBV28 | CASSLRGGIKNPGRDF | TGTGCCAGCAGTTTAAGAGGGGGGATTAAAAATCCTGGCAGGGACTTC
14 | NA | NA | TRBJ1-6 | TRBV2 | CASSETGPNSPLHF | TGTGCCAGCAGTGAAACAGGGCCAAATTCACCCCTCCACTTT
14 | NA | once | TRBJ1-1 | TRBV18 | CASSPRSRDTEAFF | TGTGCCAGCTCACCACGTTCCAGGGACACTGAAGCTTTCTTT
11 | NA | NA | TRBJ2-7 | TRBV20-1 | CSARAGVEQYF | TGCAGTGCTAGAGCAGGGGTCGAGCAGTACTTC
17 | TRBD2 | NA | TRBJ2-6 | TRBV7-9 | CASSLSGSLPGANVLTF | TGTGCCAGCAGCTTGAGCGGGAGTCTCCCTGGGGCCAACGTCCTGACTTTC
18 | NA | NA | TRBJ2-4 | TRBV5-5 | CASSLSGPLTLAKNIQYF | TGTGCCAGCAGCTTGTCAGGGCCTCTCACTCTAGCCAAAAACATTCAGTACTTC
15 | NA | few | TRBJ2-7 | TRBV6-8 | CASSYPGISPYEQYF | TGTGCCAGCAGTTACCCGGGAATAAGCCCCTACGAGCAGTACTTC
13 | NA | NA | TRBJ2-7 | TRBV4-1 | CASSLTVTYEQYF | TGCGCCAGCAGCTTGACAGTGACCTACGAGCAGTACTTC
14 | TRBD1 | few | TRBJ1-5 | TRBV2 | CASSSGQGGQPQHF | TGTGCCAGCAGTTCGGGACAGGGTGGACAGCCCCAGCATTTT
13 | TRBD1 | NA | TRBJ2-7 | TRBV12-3/TRBV12-4 | CASSLRTGSEQYF | TGTGCCAGCAGTTTACGGACAGGGAGCGAGCAGTACTTC
15 | TRBD2 | medium-sized | TRBJ2-3 | TRBV29-1 | CSASGLAERTDTQYF | TGCAGCGCCTCGGGACTAGCGGAGCGCACAGATACGCAGTATTTT
13 | NA | medium-sized | TRBJ2-5 | TRBV20-1 | CSTDTRKGETQYF | TGCAGTACGGACACCCGCAAAGGCGAGACCCAGTACTTC
17 | TRBD1 | medium-sized | TRBJ1-1 | TRBV9 | CASSVGGQGPMNTEAFF | TGTGCCAGCAGCGTAGGGGGACAGGGCCCCATGAACACTGAAGCTTTCTTT
16 | NA | few | TRBJ2-7 | TRBV6-5 | CASSYSNRGYDSKQYF | TGTGCCAGCAGTTACTCGAATCGGGGGTACGATTCTAAGCAGTACTTC
15 | NA | few | TRBJ2-3 | TRBV23-1 | CATLPGGASGDTQYF | TGCGCCACCCTCCCAGGGGGTGCTAGCGGAGATACGCAGTATTTT
13 | NA | NA | TRBJ1-3 | TRBV3-1 | CASSQMEGNTIYF | TGTGCCAGCAGCCAAATGGAAGGAAACACCATATATTTT
15 | TRBD1 | medium-sized | TRBJ1-1 | TRBV19 | CASKGMTGQYTEAFF | TGTGCCAGTAAAGGGATGACAGGGCAGTACACTGAAGCTTTCTTT
12 | NA | medium-sized | TRBJ2-7 | TRBV29-1 | CSVEDGRGEQYF | TGCAGCGTTGAAGACGGAAGGGGTGAGCAGTACTTC
13 | NA | many | TRBJ2-7 | TRBV20-1 | CSARGLELGEQYF | TGCAGTGCTAGGGGGCTCGAGCTCGGCGAGCAGTACTTC
15 | TRBD2 | medium-sized | TRBJ2-4 | TRBV28 | CASSWTSGSKDIQYF | TGTGCCAGCAGTTGGACTAGCGGGAGTAAGGACATTCAGTACTTC
14 | TRBD1 | few | TRBJ2-7 | TRBV15 | CATSRDRGYYEQYF | TGTGCCACTAGTAGGGACAGGGGCTACTACGAGCAGTACTTC
16 | NA | NA | TRBJ2-3 | TRBV12-3/TRBV12-4 | CASSLGGITSTDTQYF | TGTGCCAGCAGTTTAGGGGGTATTACTAGCACAGATACGCAGTATTTT
13 | TRBD1 | few | TRBJ2-7 | TRBV20-1 | CSARDRTTYEQYF | TGCAGTGCCCGGGACAGAACCACCTACGAGCAGTACTTC
12 | NA | NA | TRBJ1-1 | TRBV29-1 | CSARGLNTEAFF | TGCAGCGCCCGAGGGCTGAACACTGAAGCTTTCTTT
15 | NA | NA | TRBJ1-4 | TRBV30 | CAWRAGGPMNEKLFF | TGTGCCTGGAGGGCCGGGGGGCCGATGAATGAAAAACTGTTTTTT
15 | TRBD1 | many | TRBJ1-2 | TRBV19 | CASSTTTGGGYGYTF | TGTGCCAGTAGTACGACGACAGGGGGCGGCTATGGCTACACCTTC
14 | TRBD2 | NA | TRBJ2-1 | TRBV30 | CAWSDSGGINEQFF | TGTGCCTGGAGCGATAGCGGGGGGATAAATGAGCAGTTCTTC
13 | TRBD1 | few | TRBJ1-5 | TRBV29-1 | CSVAGRGLQPQHF | TGCAGCGTTGCGGGCAGGGGGCTTCAGCCCCAGCATTTT
13 | NA | many | TRBJ2-1 | TRBV20-1 | CSAVGDSYNEQFF | TGCAGTGCCGTGGGAGATTCCTACAATGAGCAGTTCTTC
14 | NA | NA | TRBJ2-7 | TRBV7-9 | CASSSTPAADEQYF | TGTGCCAGCAGCTCTACTCCCGCGGCGGACGAGCAGTACTTC
17 | NA | few | TRBJ1-1 | TRBV12-3/TRBV12-4 | CASSPYGGVDRNTEAFF | TGTGCCAGCAGTCCCTATGGAGGTGTGGACAGGAACACTGAAGCTTTCTTT
15 | TRBD1 | medium-sized | TRBJ1-4 | TRBV7-2 | CASSPLGTGAEKLFF | TGTGCCAGCAGCCCCTTGGGGACAGGGGCTGAAAAACTGTTTTTT
14 | TRBD1 | medium-sized | TRBJ2-1 | TRBV20-1 | CSAARGQGRNEQFF | TGCAGTGCTGCCCGGGGACAGGGCCGAAATGAGCAGTTCTTC
16 | NA | medium-sized | TRBJ1-4 | TRBV7-9 | CASSLDPEPTNEKLFF | TGTGCCAGCAGCCTAGACCCCGAGCCAACTAATGAAAAACTGTTTTTT
14 | NA | once | TRBJ1-4 | TRBV7-8 | CASSPGGPNEKLFF | TGTGCCAGCAGCCCGGGGGGGCCTAATGAAAAACTGTTTTTT
14 | NA | NA | TRBJ2-5 | TRBV20-1 | CSASSATNQKTQYF | TGCAGTGCTAGTAGCGCGACTAATCAGAAGACCCAGTACTTC
16 | NA | NA | TRBJ2-3 | TRBV28 | CASSQNRWGSTDTQYF | TGTGCCAGCAGTCAAAACAGATGGGGCTCCACAGATACGCAGTATTTT
12 | NA | few | TRBJ1-1 | TRBV6-2/TRBV6-3 | CASGNRVTEAFF | TGTGCCAGCGGGAACAGGGTCACTGAAGCTTTCTTT
16 | TRBD2 | medium-sized | TRBJ2-1 | TRBV19 | CASRRGSGGTYNEQFF | TGTGCCAGTCGTAGGGGTAGCGGGGGGACCTACAATGAGCAGTTCTTC
14 | NA | medium-sized | TRBJ1-3 | TRBV18 | CASSTGAAGNTIYF | TGTGCCAGCTCAACCGGGGCGGCTGGAAACACCATATATTTT